The present entry profiles one T cell receptor beta chain with its context. Antigen specificity is unknown. Described treatment: around 19 received Ad26.COV2.S at low or high dose, single or two shots; 5 received placebo; per-sample allocation not given. The samples date from day 63 after the first vaccine or placebo injection. The vaccine delivered Wuhan-strain SARS-CoV-2 spike through an Ad26 vector. Using immunoSEQ multiplex PCR, the repertoire was profiled, and TCRdb retains in-frame clones only, with some absent. The table has over 300,000 clones, under 90% seen once. The sample originates from a study of Ad26.COV2.S vaccination and SARS-CoV-2 variants. About the study: The study gave Ad26.COV2.S intramuscularly, once or twice 56 days apart. Study results and limitations: TCR breadth and depth estimates may have understated total T cell responses.

Germline CDR1 reads SGHDT; CDR2 reads YYEEEE. The CDR3 length is 17 residues. Trimming at V came to 4 bases and at J to 2 bases, leaving 8 bases not matched to a gene. The sequence was collected from a person between 18 and 59 years old who received the Ad26.COV2.S COVID-19 vaccine or a placebo. The sample here was peripheral blood, taken in a trial of Ad26.COV2.S vaccine versus placebo. The J gene is TRBJ1-3, the V gene TRBV5-6; 11 nucleotides agree with TRBD1. The CDR3 region is CASSGGTGGHPGNTIYF. Written as DNA, the CDR3 is TGTGCCAGCAGCGGCGGGACAGGGGGGCACCCTGGAAACACCATATATTTT.